The TCR beta chain described here comes from a study of CD8 T cells in Susac syndrome. Trimming cost V 0 bases and J 1 base; bases outside gene matches: 17. This CDR3 has 21 amino acids. CDR1 SGHAT and CDR2 FQNNGV come from the germline V gene. This clonotype appeared once. Random hexamers primed reverse transcription of about 0.45 to 1 ug RNA. TCRdb ran MiXCR on the immunoSEQ multiplex PCR reads and lists one entry per CDR3 protein. The sample shows 160,000 or so distinct CDR3 sequences, 85% to 95% of them seen only once. The chain couples TRBV11-2 to TRBJ1-1; 10 bases fit TRBD1. This clonotype originated in a human donor with multiple sclerosis. The material sequenced was CD8+ T cells from PBMCs. CDR3 loop: CASSLETPGQGFWNSNTEAFF. The CDR3, as DNA: TGTGCCAGCAGCTTAGAAACTCCGGGACAGGGGTTTTGGAACTCGAACACTGAAGCTTTCTTT.